Given below is one T cell receptor beta chain in context. The data are from a study of blood T cell repertoires in COVID-19. Study context: Samples representing acute and convalescent COVID-19 were sourced from the United States, Italy and Spain.

Authors' processing steps: Estimation of nucleated cell counts relied on the amplification of reference gene primers. Assay used: immunoSEQ multiplex PCR; TCRdb lists only in-frame clones, some missing. D and trimming come from the DNA, and the V and J calls and clone size come from that table. The repertoire holds about 70,000 clones, with 85% as singletons. CDR3 length: 14 amino acids. CDR1 is SNHLY, CDR2 FYNNEI, per germline. Trimming stripped 7 bases from V and 10 bases from J, with 17 bases between. The sample was peripheral blood. The sequence was obtained from a woman over 75 with active or convalescent COVID-19. The chain carries TRBV2 and TRBJ1-6, with TRBD1 as a possible D gene (5 bases). The CDR3 coding sequence is TGTGCCAGCACCGCAGGGATCGCGGGGTCACCCCTCCACTTT. It translates to CASTAGIAGSPLHF.